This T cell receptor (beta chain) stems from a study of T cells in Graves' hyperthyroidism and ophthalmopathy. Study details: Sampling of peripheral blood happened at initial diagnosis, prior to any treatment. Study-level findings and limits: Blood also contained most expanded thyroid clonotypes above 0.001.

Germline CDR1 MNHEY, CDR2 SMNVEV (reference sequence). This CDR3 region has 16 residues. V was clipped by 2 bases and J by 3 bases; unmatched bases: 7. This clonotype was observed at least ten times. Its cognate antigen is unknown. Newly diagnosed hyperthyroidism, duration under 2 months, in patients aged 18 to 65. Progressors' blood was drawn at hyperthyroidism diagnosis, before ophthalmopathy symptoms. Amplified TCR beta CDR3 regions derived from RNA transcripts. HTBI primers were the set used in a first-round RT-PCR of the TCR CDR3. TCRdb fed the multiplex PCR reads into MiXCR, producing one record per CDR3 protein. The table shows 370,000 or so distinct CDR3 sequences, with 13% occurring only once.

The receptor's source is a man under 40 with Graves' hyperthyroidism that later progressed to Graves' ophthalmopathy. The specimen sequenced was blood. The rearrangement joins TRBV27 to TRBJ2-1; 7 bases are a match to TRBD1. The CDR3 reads CASSLLGQVDYNEQFF. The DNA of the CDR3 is TGTGCCAGCAGTTTACTCGGACAGGTGGACTACAATGAGCAGTTCTTC.